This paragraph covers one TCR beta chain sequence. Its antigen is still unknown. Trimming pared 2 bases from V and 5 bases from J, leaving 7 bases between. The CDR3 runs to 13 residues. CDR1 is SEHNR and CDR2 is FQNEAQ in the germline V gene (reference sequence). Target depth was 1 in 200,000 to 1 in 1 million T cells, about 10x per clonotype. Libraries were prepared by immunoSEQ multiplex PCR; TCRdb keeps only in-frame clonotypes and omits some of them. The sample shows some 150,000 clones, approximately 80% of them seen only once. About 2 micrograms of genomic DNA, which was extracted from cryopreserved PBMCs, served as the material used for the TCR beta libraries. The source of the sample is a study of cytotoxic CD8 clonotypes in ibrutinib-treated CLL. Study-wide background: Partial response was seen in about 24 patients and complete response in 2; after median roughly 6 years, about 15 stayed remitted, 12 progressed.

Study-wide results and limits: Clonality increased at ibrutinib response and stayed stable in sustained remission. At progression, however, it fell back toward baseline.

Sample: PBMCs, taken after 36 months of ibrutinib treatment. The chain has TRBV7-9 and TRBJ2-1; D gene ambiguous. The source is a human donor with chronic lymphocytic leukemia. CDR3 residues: CASSLRTDNEQFF. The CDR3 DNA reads TGTGCCAGCAGCTTACGGACGGACAATGAGCAGTTCTTC.